The sequence of this T cell receptor (beta chain) was determined in a study of T-cell reconstitution after alpha-beta-depleted transplantation in children. Preparation of the TCRbeta library used unique molecular identifiers. MiXCR, run by TCRdb on the PCR reads, gives a single entry per CDR3 protein. Of about 350,000 distinct CDR3 sequences listed, roughly 14% are singletons. This TCR came from a human donor who donated a stem cell graft to a child with Fanconi anemia. The sequencing here drew on PBMCs, taken from the stem cell graft.

CDR3 in amino acids: CASRRGDRRSTDTQYF. The CDR3 nucleotides are TGCGCCAGCAGGAGGGGGGACAGGCGTAGCACAGATACGCAGTATTTT. The J gene is TRBJ2-3, the V gene TRBV10-2; 8 bases agree with TRBD1. Looked up from germline, CDR1 is WSHSY and CDR2 is SAAADI. CDR3 length: 16 residues. J was trimmed by 0 bases and V by 6 bases; bases with no gene match: 8.